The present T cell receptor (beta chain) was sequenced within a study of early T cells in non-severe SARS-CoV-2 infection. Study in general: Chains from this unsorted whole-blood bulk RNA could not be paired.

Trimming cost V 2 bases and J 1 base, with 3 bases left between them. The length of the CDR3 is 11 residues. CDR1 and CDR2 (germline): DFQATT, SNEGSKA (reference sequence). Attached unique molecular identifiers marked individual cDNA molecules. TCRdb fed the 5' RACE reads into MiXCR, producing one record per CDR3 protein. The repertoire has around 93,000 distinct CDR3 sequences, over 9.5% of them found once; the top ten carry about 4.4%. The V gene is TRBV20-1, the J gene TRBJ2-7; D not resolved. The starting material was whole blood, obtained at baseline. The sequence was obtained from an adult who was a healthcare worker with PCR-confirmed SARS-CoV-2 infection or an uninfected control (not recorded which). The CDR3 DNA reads TGCAGTGCTAGAAGGTCCTACGAGCAGTACTTC. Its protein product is CSARRSYEQYF.